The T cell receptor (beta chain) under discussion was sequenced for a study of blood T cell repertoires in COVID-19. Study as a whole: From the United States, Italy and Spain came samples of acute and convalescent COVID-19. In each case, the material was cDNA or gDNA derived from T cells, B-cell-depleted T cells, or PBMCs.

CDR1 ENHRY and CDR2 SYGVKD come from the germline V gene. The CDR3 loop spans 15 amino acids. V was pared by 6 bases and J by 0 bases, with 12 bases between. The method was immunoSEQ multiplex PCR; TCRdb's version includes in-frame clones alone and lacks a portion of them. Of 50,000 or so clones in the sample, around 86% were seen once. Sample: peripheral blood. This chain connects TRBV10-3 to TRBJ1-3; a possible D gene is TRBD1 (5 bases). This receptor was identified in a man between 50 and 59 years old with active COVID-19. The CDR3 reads CAISAGEYSGNTIYF. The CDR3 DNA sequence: TGTGCCATCAGCGCGGGGGAATACTCTGGAAACACCATATATTTT.